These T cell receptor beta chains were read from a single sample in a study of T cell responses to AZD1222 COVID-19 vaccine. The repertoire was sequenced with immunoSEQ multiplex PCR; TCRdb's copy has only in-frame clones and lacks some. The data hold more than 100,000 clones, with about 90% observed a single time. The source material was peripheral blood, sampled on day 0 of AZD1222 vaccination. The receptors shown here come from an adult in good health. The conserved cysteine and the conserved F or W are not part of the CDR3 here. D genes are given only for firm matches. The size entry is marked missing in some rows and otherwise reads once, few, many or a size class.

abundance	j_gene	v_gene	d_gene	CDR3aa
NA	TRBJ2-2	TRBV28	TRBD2	ASYSIRPGTSGRGGELF
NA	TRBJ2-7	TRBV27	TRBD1	ASSQDRDYEQY
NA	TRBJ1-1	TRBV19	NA	ASSPGAHMNTEAF
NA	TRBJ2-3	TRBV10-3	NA	AIASTSTDTQY
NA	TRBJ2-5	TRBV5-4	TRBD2	ASSTGGARTQY
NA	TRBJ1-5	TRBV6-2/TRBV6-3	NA	ASSTPKNQPQH
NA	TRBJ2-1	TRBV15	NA	ATSRDSSSWQF
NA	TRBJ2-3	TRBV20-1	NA	SARGYTQY
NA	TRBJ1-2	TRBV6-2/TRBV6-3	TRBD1	ASSQDRDYGYT
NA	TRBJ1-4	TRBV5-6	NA	ASSAGLREGNEKLF
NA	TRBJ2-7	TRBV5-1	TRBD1	ASSLGQGAREQY
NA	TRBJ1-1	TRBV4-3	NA	ASSQAGHLPNTEAF
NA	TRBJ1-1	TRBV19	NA	ASSSVRNTEAF
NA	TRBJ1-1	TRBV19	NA	ASREQGPTEAF
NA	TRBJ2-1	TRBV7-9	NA	ASSPRGVYGYNEQF
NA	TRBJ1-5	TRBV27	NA	ASSRQSTTYSNQPQH
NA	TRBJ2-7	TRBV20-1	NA	SAKRGGEQY
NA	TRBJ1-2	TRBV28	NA	ASSYGLQLGYT
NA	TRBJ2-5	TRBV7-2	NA	ASSLELTRQETQY
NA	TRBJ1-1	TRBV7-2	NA	ASSLGHLDTEAF
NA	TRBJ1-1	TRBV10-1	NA	ASKEGSWTEAF
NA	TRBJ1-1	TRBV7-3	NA	ASSPNSNTEAF
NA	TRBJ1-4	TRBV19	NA	ASSRASATNEKLF
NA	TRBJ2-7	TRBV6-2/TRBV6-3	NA	ASSYMGTTYEQY
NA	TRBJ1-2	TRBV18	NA	ASSPETGYGYT
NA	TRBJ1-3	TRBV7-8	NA	ASSLVPGSSGNTIY
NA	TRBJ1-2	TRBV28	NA	ASGLENLSFYGYT
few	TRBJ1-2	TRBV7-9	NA	ASSLSAGPLGGYT